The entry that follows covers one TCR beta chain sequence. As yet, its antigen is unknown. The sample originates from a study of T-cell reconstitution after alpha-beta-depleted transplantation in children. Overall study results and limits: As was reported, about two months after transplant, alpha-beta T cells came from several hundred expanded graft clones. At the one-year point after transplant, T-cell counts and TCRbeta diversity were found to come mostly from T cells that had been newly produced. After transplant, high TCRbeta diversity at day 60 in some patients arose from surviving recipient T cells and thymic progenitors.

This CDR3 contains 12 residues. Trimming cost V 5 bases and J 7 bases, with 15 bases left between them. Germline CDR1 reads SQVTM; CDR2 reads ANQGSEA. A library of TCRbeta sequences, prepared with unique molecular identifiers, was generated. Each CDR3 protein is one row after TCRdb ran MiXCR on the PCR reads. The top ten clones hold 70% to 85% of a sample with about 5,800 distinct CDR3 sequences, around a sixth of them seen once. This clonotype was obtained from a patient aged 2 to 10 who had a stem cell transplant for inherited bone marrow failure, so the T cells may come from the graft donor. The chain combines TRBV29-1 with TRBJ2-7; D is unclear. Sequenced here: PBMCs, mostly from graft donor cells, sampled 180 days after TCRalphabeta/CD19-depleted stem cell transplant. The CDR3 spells CSVMRGWQEQYF. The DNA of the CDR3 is TGCAGCGTTATGAGAGGATGGCAAGAGCAGTACTTC.